This TCR beta chain was documented in a study of cytomegalovirus exposure and HLA in healthy donors. Whole-study findings and limits: CMV serostatus alone was available as immune exposure information. The classifier, whose performance was assessed in both the original and validation cohorts, reportedly diagnosed cytomegalovirus status with high specificity and sensitivity. In a later analysis, donors in an Asian-associated ancestry cluster reportedly had fewer N-insertions in productive TCRs than the cohort mean. Rarity characterized most TCR sequences, yet some public TCRs appeared in many donors.

This clone occurred once. Its specificity is not known. The CDR3 spans 19 residues. Researchers ran the PCR with 60 Vbeta and 13 Jbeta primers. The assay was immunoSEQ multiplex PCR, and TCRdb's table has in-frame clones only and misses some. The sample lists 150,000 to 200,000 clones, approximately 80% occurring once. The specimen was PBMCs. The TCR originated in a woman under 30 in good health and CMV-seronegative. The chain recombines TRBV21-1 with TRBJ1-2; the table calls TRBD1, which could not be checked here. TRBV21-1 counts as a pseudogene. This CDR3 reads CASSKGAVKGDRGLYGYTF. CDR3 nucleotides: TGTGCCAGCAGCAAAGGGGCTGTGAAGGGTGACAGGGGATTGTATGGCTACACCTTC.